This T cell receptor beta chain was observed in a study of cytomegalovirus exposure and HLA in healthy donors (dated by TCRdb to the late 2010s). In the study overall: An earlier analysis of some 620 of the donors reported around 280 Gb of sequence data and about 120 million unique TCR beta sequences obtained from approximately 180 million T cells. An early release covering over 500 HLA-typed donors comprised 250 to 350 gigabases of sequencing data and about 90 million unique TCR sequences. Of the approximately 400 genotyped donors, 65% to 90% fell in the genetic ancestry cluster associated with self-reported Caucasian donors. The study aimed to test whether cataloging public T cell receptors could reveal signatures of past pathogen exposure. The T cell repertoires of 666 subjects were profiled by immunosequencing and related to cytomegalovirus serostatus. Besides the first cohort of around 700 subjects, a separate validation cohort made up of over 100 different subjects was used. High-throughput TCR immunosequencing, statistical association of individual TCRs with disease status, and machine learning were combined to predict cytomegalovirus infection status. In a later analysis, previously published TCR beta repertoires from several hundred donors were re-analyzed and high-resolution HLA genotyping was added so that TCR occurrence patterns could be studied. Rather than using new phenotypic data, the later analysis identified candidate immune exposures from TCR beta sequences and from how often those sequences occurred across donors. An earlier analysis of approximately 580 of the donors used high-throughput TCR beta sequencing to judge whether each TCR beta V gene segment behaved as functional or pseudogenic. Donor age, sex, ethnicity and CMV serostatus were compiled alongside the repertoire data. Genome-wide SNP genotypes for about 65% of the 666 donors were used in a later genetic analysis, which treated that subset as a discovery cohort. All discovery cohort repertoires had been generated using a single sequencing platform. HLA typing covered class I and class II loci at four-digit resolution. Typing coverage differed by locus: A, B, C, DRB1 and DQB1 were typed in about 629-640 donors, DQA1 in about 500, DPA1 in some 570, and DPB1 in approximately 450. A handful of DR-DQ haplotypes were handled as single units for association and clustering because linkage in the cohort was strong. Across 398 genotyped donors of the cohort, an average of roughly 250,000 unique TCR beta nucleotide sequences per donor were sequenced, and 15% to 20% of those sequences were non-productive. The paper as a whole reports these results and caveats: For the cohort, immune exposure information was limited to CMV serostatus. Sequencing depth was assumed to be roughly uniform across donors in the presence/absence analyses, though that assumption may not hold. In vitro tests confirmed that a few of the cytomegalovirus-associated TCR beta chains recognize cytomegalovirus antigens. At a false discovery rate of 0.05, a later analysis linked fewer than 20,000 TCR beta sequences to specific HLA alleles. Because the 87-base-pair reads could not distinguish some IMGT-functional V segments, including TRBV6-2 and TRBV6-3, those segments were excluded. It was suggested by the authors that the approach could potentially be generalized to other disease states and immunological phenotypes. According to a later analysis, TCR association rates differed among HLA loci, with DRB1 alleles showing the most associated TCRs and HLA-C alleles showing the fewest. A group of highly shared sequence variants was considered likely to be a technical artifact of the sequencing pipeline. A later analysis found that HLA-associated TCR beta chains were more clonally expanded and had lower generation probabilities than equally common non-associated chains. Linkage disequilibrium might explain the correlated functional status among segregating V segments, but an unknown experimental factor could not be excluded. A later analysis found that most CMV-associated TCR beta chains appeared HLA-restricted, with HLA associations seemingly driven largely by CMV exposure. In a later genetic analysis, a missense DCLRE1C variant was associated with V-gene and J-gene trimming of TCR beta chains, and the association was replicated in an independent cohort. The cohort was sequenced for TCR beta chains only, and without alpha or paired-chain data the features that could be detected were limited. Because HLA typing was missing for some donors at each locus, association tests included only the typed subset. The classifier was reported to diagnose cytomegalovirus status with high specificity and sensitivity in both the original cohort and the validation cohort. A later analysis reported that several top co-occurrence clusters appeared linked to parvovirus B19, influenza, CMV and Epstein-Barr virus. When HLA alleles, especially DR and DQ, strongly co-occurred, attributing TCR associations to individual alleles was difficult. The earlier analysis of 587 of the donors excluded around 17 rarely observed V segments, including chromosome 9 orphons, because counts were too low. The study listed around 160 TCR beta chains as associated with cytomegalovirus. An earlier analysis of approximately 540 of the donors showed that most TCR beta V segments appeared in productive rearrangements either about 87% or about 30% of the time, which broadly matched IMGT annotations. A further reported finding was that TCR beta sequences accurately predicted the HLA-A and HLA-B alleles for most subjects in the first cohort. Across donors, most TCR sequences were observed very rarely, whereas some public TCRs were present in many individuals. In a later genetic analysis, fewer N-insertions in productive TCRs were reported among donors in an Asian-associated ancestry cluster than the roughly 700-donor mean.

Library creation used the immunoSEQ multiplex PCR assay. The multiplex PCR relied on a mix of 60 forward primers for TCR Vbeta segments and 13 reverse primers for TCR Jbeta segments. The CDR3 region of rearranged TCR beta genes was amplified from genomic DNA by a multiplex PCR assay. Amplified TCR beta libraries were sequenced as 87-base-pair reads on the Illumina HiSeq System. The original pipeline was this. A later analysis tallied 80 million to 95 million unique TCR beta chains across the 666 repertoires, and approximately 12 million of those chains were shared by two or more donors. A nearest-neighbor algorithm error-corrected the raw reads and collapsed the reads into unique sequences, merging closely related sequences to remove PCR and sequencing errors. To assign V, D and J gene segments, CDR3 sequences were aligned to IMGT reference sequences. For a sequence to be retained, a match of at least six nucleotides to both a V gene segment and a J gene segment was required. A rearrangement counted as productive if the CDR3 had no stop codons and remained in frame with V and J, and every other rearrangement counted as non-productive. CDR3 was defined by IMGT convention, running from the second conserved V-encoded cysteine to the conserved J-encoded phenylalanine. Sequences without an unambiguous match to a single V gene segment were excluded from the earlier analysis of 450 to 750 of the donors. An earlier analysis of 500 to 700 of the donors classified V segments as functional when productive rearrangements were above 56.7% and as segregating when the standard deviation between donors was above 5%. A statistical classification framework was built to diagnose cytomegalovirus status from the catalog of TCR beta chain sequences. V and J gene assignment, in a later analysis, came from comparing TCR nucleotide sequences with IMGT/GENE-DB human TR gene sequences. The TCRdist pipeline was used in a later analysis to assign CDR3 sequences and most-parsimonious VDJ recombination scenarios. In a later analysis, each TCR beta chain was defined by its CDR3 amino acid sequence together with its V-gene family, and reads lacking a unique V-gene family were excluded. To address suspected cross-contamination and a sequencing artifact, a later analysis removed several hundred highly shared, low-generation-probability nucleotide sequences. In a later analysis, a clonal expansion index was calculated for each public chain from normalized within-repertoire ranks of inferred template counts. In a later analysis, generation probabilities were computed using a VDJ recombination model fitted to out-of-frame rearrangements, and the results were checked against IGoR. In a later analysis, hypergeometric tests were used to score TCR-TCR, TCR-HLA and TCR-CMV co-occurrence, with a repertoire-size bias correction applied to TCR pairs. False discovery rates were estimated in a later analysis by permuting HLA or CMV assignments 20 times. In a later analysis, co-occurring TCRs were grouped with DBSCAN, and TCRdist sequence similarity was added when clustering was performed within HLA-allele-positive subsets. Co-occurrence clustering excluded repertoires with fewer than 30,000 or more than 120,000 public chains, plus five with anomalous nucleotide sharing. The immuneACCESS repertoire file appears here via TCRdb, limited to in-frame rearrangements. These files lack a portion of the clones; in checked studies, under half of the deficit traces to unresolved V genes, and the cause of the others is not known. That table supplies the V and J calls and clone size; D and trimming were determined from the DNA. This sample is represented by about 180,000 clones; 82% of them were singletons. The top ten clonotypes cover 1.5% of the sample.

In total, more than 500 healthy bone marrow donors made up the cohort. At the time of sampling, every cohort member was nominally healthy, though immune exposures that went unrecorded were likely present. The donor tested CMV seronegative, placing the donor among the roughly 350 seronegative members of the cohort. A peripheral blood sample was collected from each donor, and TCR beta sequencing was performed on peripheral blood mononuclear cells. The Qiagen DNeasy Blood Extraction Kit was used to extract genomic DNA from the blood cell samples. As to this clone: The antigen this receptor binds is unknown. Within one base of it there is no much larger clone, and no base qualities were kept. Other DNA variants within this sample encode the same CDR3.

From V the trimming removes 3 bases and from J it removes 1 base, while the gene matches leave 3 bases of the junction unaccounted for. CDR1 is given as KGHSH and CDR2 as LQKENI, both from the germline V gene. Counted from cysteine to phenylalanine, this CDR3 has 15 amino acids. Only the CDR3 DNA stays, 45 bases, in frame from base 1. Rearrangement joined TRBV18 to TRBJ2-3, and TRBD1 aligns with 8 junction nucleotides. The receptor was isolated from a man aged 40-49 years in good health and CMV-seronegative. The material sequenced was PBMCs. In nucleotides, the sequence is TGTGCCAGCTCACCCGGACAGGGAGGCACAGATACGCAGTATTTT. Translated, this is CASSPGQGGTDTQYF.